This is a list of T cell receptor beta chains from one sample in a study of T cell responses to AZD1222 COVID-19 vaccine. The repertoire was sequenced with immunoSEQ multiplex PCR; TCRdb's copy has only in-frame clones and lacks some. Here the sample spans more than 95,000 clones, approximately 88% being singletons. Sequenced material: peripheral blood, taken on day 0 of AZD1222 vaccination. These receptors all stem from an adult in good health. Each CDR3 is given with its conserved first and last residue. The order of the fields is D gene, V gene, J gene, clone size, CDR3 protein, CDR3 DNA. A D gene is named only where the DNA matches it firmly. Not every row has a clone size; where given, it reads once, few, many or a size class.

-	TRBV2	TRBJ1-2	-	CASSGGRIFGYTF	TGTGCCAGCAGTGGAGGACGGATATTCGGCTACACCTTC
-	TRBV10-2	TRBJ1-2	-	CASSEPRAPDGYTF	TGCGCCAGCAGTGAGCCCCGAGCCCCAGACGGCTACACCTTC
-	TRBV7-2	TRBJ1-4	once	CASSLVRGANEKLFF	TGTGCCAGCAGCTTAGTTCGGGGAGCTAATGAAAAACTGTTTTTT
-	TRBV7-8	TRBJ1-4	once	CASSLLGEKLFF	TGTGCCAGCAGCTTACTCGGTGAAAAACTGTTTTTT
-	TRBV9	TRBJ1-2	-	CASTPGANYGYTF	TGTGCCAGCACCCCTGGGGCTAACTATGGCTACACCTTC
-	TRBV3-1/TRBV3-2	TRBJ1-2	-	CASGTEHTNYYGYTF	TGTGCCAGCGGGACGGAACACACCAATTACTATGGCTACACCTTC
-	TRBV19	TRBJ1-3	-	CASSILGTSSGNTIYF	TGTGCCAGTAGTATCCTTGGGACTAGCTCTGGAAACACCATATATTTT
-	TRBV27	TRBJ1-1	-	CASSRALMNTEAFF	TGTGCCAGCAGTAGGGCCCTAATGAACACTGAAGCTTTCTTT
-	TRBV4-3	TRBJ2-7	-	CASSQVQAGYPEQYF	TGCGCCAGCAGCCAAGTTCAGGCGGGGTATCCCGAGCAGTACTTC
-	TRBV4-2	TRBJ1-1	-	CASSQGGSNTEAFF	TGTGCCAGCAGCCAAGGGGGCTCGAACACTGAAGCTTTCTTT
TRBD1	TRBV15	TRBJ2-1	-	CATTPDAGTGDPYNEQFF	TGTGCCACCACCCCGGACGCGGGGACAGGGGACCCCTACAATGAGCAGTTCTTC
TRBD1	TRBV4-3	TRBJ1-2	-	CASSQETGYGYTF	TGCGCCAGCAGCCAAGAGACAGGGTATGGCTACACCTTC
-	TRBV6-4	TRBJ2-4	-	CASSGHIQYF	TGTGCCAGCAGTGGACACATTCAGTACTTC
-	TRBV6-2/TRBV6-3	TRBJ1-2	-	CASSSDGYGYTF	TGTGCCAGCAGCTCTGATGGGTATGGCTACACCTTC
TRBD2	TRBV4-1	TRBJ2-3	few	CASSQEGLAGRDTQYF	TGCGCCAGCAGCCAGGAGGGACTAGCGGGGCGAGATACGCAGTATTTT
-	TRBV28	TRBJ1-2	-	CASSLPGARYGHTF	TGTGCCAGCAGTTTGCCAGGGGCTCGCTATGGCCACACCTTC
-	TRBV7-6	TRBJ1-3	-	CASSSTSGNTIYF	TGTGCCAGCAGCTCAACCTCTGGAAACACCATATATTTT
-	TRBV19	TRBJ1-5	-	CASGRRDPWSNQPQHF	TGTGCCAGTGGAAGACGGGATCCCTGGAGCAATCAGCCCCAGCATTTT
-	TRBV5-8	TRBJ2-6	-	CASSLGDSGANVLTF	TGTGCCAGCAGCTTAGGAGACTCTGGGGCCAACGTCCTGACTTTC
TRBD1	TRBV19	TRBJ2-7	-	CASSRDSTYEQYF	TGTGCCAGTAGCCGGGACAGTACCTACGAGCAGTACTTC
-	TRBV10-2	TRBJ2-1	once	CASSAKGMRYNEQFF	TGCGCCAGCAGTGCTAAAGGAATGCGGTACAATGAGCAGTTCTTC
TRBD1	TRBV3-1/TRBV3-2	TRBJ1-6	-	CASRLGQGNSPLHF	TGTGCCAGCAGACTAGGACAGGGTAACTCACCCCTCCACTTT
-	TRBV18	TRBJ1-1	-	CASSRVDTEAFF	TGTGCCAGCTCCCGGGTTGACACTGAAGCTTTCTTT
-	TRBV18	TRBJ2-2	-	CASSPRSLGAPGTGELFF	TGTGCCAGCTCACCGAGGTCCTTGGGGGCGCCGGGGACCGGGGAGCTGTTTTTT
-	TRBV7-6	TRBJ1-6	-	CASSLRESSSYNSPLHF	TGTGCCAGCAGCCTCCGGGAGTCAAGCTCCTATAATTCACCCCTCCACTTT
-	TRBV5-1	TRBJ2-3	few	CASSLDSNTDTQYF	TGCGCCAGCAGCTTGGATTCAAACACAGATACGCAGTATTTT
-	TRBV7-8	TRBJ2-2	-	CASSRRTRRDTGELFF	TGTGCCAGCAGCCGCAGGACACGCCGAGACACCGGGGAGCTGTTTTTT
-	TRBV27	TRBJ1-6	-	CASSFSRDRIKNSPLHF	TGTGCCAGCAGTTTTTCCCGGGACCGAATAAAGAATTCACCCCTCCACTTT
TRBD2	TRBV6-5	TRBJ2-1	-	CASSYSKRGAGEQFF	TGTGCCAGCAGTTACTCGAAGCGGGGGGCGGGTGAGCAGTTCTTC
TRBD2	TRBV9	TRBJ2-1	once	CASSDSGTSFNEQFF	TGTGCCAGCAGCGATTCCGGGACTAGCTTCAATGAGCAGTTCTTC
-	TRBV3-1/TRBV3-2	TRBJ1-1	-	CASSQELRSREDTEAFF	TGTGCCAGCAGCCAAGAATTACGATCTAGGGAGGACACTGAAGCTTTCTTT